The 27 T cell receptor beta chains below were found in one sample sequenced in a study of blood T cells in healthy people across ages. Together with a sample-barcoded 5' primer, a J-beta primer mix was included in a second PCR lasting roughly 6 to 12 cycles. TCRdb redid the calling of the 5' RACE reads with MiXCR, one entry per CDR3 protein. The data show 900,000 to 950,000 distinct CDR3 sequences, with under 35% seen just once and about 9.4% held by the top ten. The same specimen was also included in a second study, on T cells of mothers and their children.

Sequencing was done on a sample of blood. The source is a middle-aged woman in good health.

This clonotype was seen only a few times. The rearrangement uses TRBV5-5 and TRBJ1-2, with D possibly matching TRBD1 (6 bases). This CDR3 comprises 17 residues. V was cut by 4 bases and J by 0 bases, with 19 bases left in between. The V gene's germline CDR1 is SGHKS and CDR2 YYEKEE (reference sequence). CDR3 DNA sequence: TGTGCCAGCAGCCCCAATGTAGGGCAGGGGCCTAACTATGGCTACACCTTC. Amino acid sequence: CASSPNVGQGPNYGYTF.

The rearrangement joins TRBV6-2 or TRBV6-3 to TRBJ1-6; TRBD1 is a possible D gene (6 bases). V was shortened by 7 bases and J by 16 bases, with 14 bases between the two germline ends. CDR3 length: 11 residues. Per germline, CDR1 MNHEY and CDR2 SVGEGT. The CDR3 DNA sequence: TGTGCCAGCACCGCCGGGGGCCCTCTCCACTTT. Residues: CASTAGGPLHF.

Details on this clonotype: A much larger clonotype is one base distant, so this may be a read error. This chain uses TRBV3-1 with TRBJ2-1; the D is unclear. The CDR3 is made up of 13 amino acids. Germline CDR1 reads LGHDT; CDR2 reads YNNKEL (reference sequence). Trimming removed 6 bases at V and 10 bases at J, with 16 bases between. CDR3 in amino acids: CASSQSIRYEQFF. The DNA for the CDR3 is TGTGCCAGCAGTCAAAGTATAAGATACGAGCAGTTCTTC.

On this clonotype: At one end, the junction sequence differs from germline, possibly due to a read error. The chain joins TRBV5-5 to TRBJ2-5; TRBD1 or TRBD2 may be the D gene (5 bases each). CDR1 is SGHKS and CDR2 is YYEKEE in the germline V gene (reference sequence). This CDR3 has 16 residues. CDR3 DNA: TGTGCCAGCAGCTTTCGAGTAATGGGGACCCAAGAGACCCAGTACTTT. Its protein is CASSFRVMGTQETQYF. Filled out from reference TRBV5-5 and TRBJ2-5, the complete variable domain reads DAGVTQSPTHLIKTRGQQVTLRCSPISGHKSVSWYQQVLGQGPQFIFQYYEKEERGRGNFPDRFSARQFPNYSSELNVNALLLGDSALYLCASSFRVMGTQETQYFGPGTRLLVL.

There are many counts of this clonotype. This rearrangement joins TRBV4-2 to TRBJ2-1; TRBD2 is a possible D gene (6 bases). The CDR3 runs to 15 residues. The germline V gene encodes CDR1 LGHNA and CDR2 YNFKEQ. The ends were cut back, 0 bases at V and 0 bases at J, with 6 bases in the middle. The CDR3 DNA reads as TGTGCCAGCAGCCAAGAGGGGGGCTCCTACAATGAGCAGTTCTTC. Its translation is CASSQEGGSYNEQFF.

This clonotype was observed at least ten times. This rearrangement joins TRBV2 to TRBJ2-5; 7 nucleotides line up with TRBD1. The better agreement between TRBJ2-7 and the DNA end casts doubt on the J call. The CDR3 length is 13 residues. The germline V gene has CDR1 SNHLY and CDR2 FYNNEI. The CDR3 reads CASVLTGWGEQYF. The DNA for the CDR3 is TGTGCCAGCGTTTTGACAGGGTGGGGCGAGCAGTACTTC.

As to this clonotype: A much larger clone lies one base from this, so it may be a read error. The limits of the CDR3 on the DNA are not certain, so only TCRdb's listed CDR3 is given. The chain carries TRBV12-3 or TRBV12-4 and TRBJ1-5. 15 amino acids form the CDR3, both terminal residues included. The CDR3 loop is CASSVGLGSNQPHHF.

This rearrangement joins TRBV19 to TRBJ1-4, with D unclear. This CDR3 spans 15 amino acids. The germline V gene has CDR1 LNHDA and CDR2 SQIVND (reference sequence). V shed 5 bases and J shed 5 bases, with 15 bases lying between them. The CDR3 bases are TGTGCCAGTAGTCCGGGCGTCTTAAAGAATGAAAAACTGTTTTTT. Translation gives CASSPGVLKNEKLFF.

The chain uses TRBV27 and TRBJ2-1, with TRBD1 identical over 7 bases. Unmatched junction bases numbered 8, after V lost 10 bases and J lost 5 bases. This CDR3 has 13 residues. CDR1 and CDR2 from the germline V gene are MNHEY and SMNVEV (reference sequence). The CDR3 sequence is CATRRGFDNEQFF. The DNA of the CDR3 is TGTGCCACGCGCAGGGGGTTCGACAATGAGCAGTTCTTC.

This clonotype occurred a few times. The chain recombines TRBV12-3 or TRBV12-4 with TRBJ2-7; D could derive from TRBD1 or TRBD2 (7 bases each). V lost 6 bases to trimming and J lost 3 bases, with 21 bases between them. The CDR3 covers 16 residues. This CDR3 is CASSTRGEGNGYEQYF. The CDR3 nucleotides are TGTGCCAGCAGCACCAGGGGGGAGGGGAATGGCTACGAGCAGTACTTC.

This clonotype has ten or more counts. J is TRBJ2-7 and V is TRBV20-1; 8 bases agree with TRBD1. From germline, CDR1 is DFQATT and CDR2 SNEGSKA (reference sequence). This CDR3 spans 14 amino acids. V gave up 6 bases and J gave up 2 bases; unmatched junction bases: 9. The chain's CDR3 is CSAYGQGRTYEQYF. CDR3 nucleotides: TGCAGTGCGTACGGACAGGGCCGAACCTACGAGCAGTACTTC.

This clonotype was picked up a small number of times. J is TRBJ1-6 and V is TRBV4-2; D remains ambiguous. The CDR3 loop spans 15 amino acids. Germline lookup yields CDR1 LGHNA and CDR2 YNFKEQ. The V gene lost 8 bases and the J gene lost 6 bases, with 17 bases spanning the gap. CDR3 in amino acids: CASAAFGESNSPLHF. CDR3 nucleotides: TGTGCCAGCGCAGCCTTCGGGGAAAGTAATTCACCCCTCCACTTT.

This clonotype was counted between two and nine times. This chain connects TRBV6-6 to TRBJ1-2, with a possible D match to TRBD1 (5 bases). Germline V gene sequence: CDR1 MNHNY, CDR2 SVGAGI (reference sequence). The length of the CDR3 is 17 residues. Between the trimmed V and J ends, which lost 4 bases and 8 bases, there was a span of 26 bases. CDR3 sequence reads: CASSWPRTLQDFGGYTF. CDR3 DNA sequence: TGTGCCAGCAGTTGGCCCCGGACCTTACAGGATTTCGGAGGCTACACCTTC.

This clonotype came up many times. The chain uses TRBV20-1 and TRBJ2-3, with D tentatively TRBD1 or TRBD2 (6 bases each). Germline V gene lookup returns CDR1 DFQATT and CDR2 SNEGSKA (reference sequence). The CDR3 length is 15 residues. V shed 8 bases and J shed 1 base, with 19 bases lying between them. The CDR3 protein is CSPSSTGGGTDTQYF. In DNA form, the CDR3 reads TGCAGTCCCTCATCGACAGGAGGGGGCACAGATACGCAGTATTTT.

This clonotype was seen a handful of times. V is TRBV4-1 and J is TRBJ2-7; 9 positions match TRBD1. The germline V gene has CDR1 MGHRA and CDR2 YSYEKL. Trimming took 2 bases from V and 2 from J; bases not matched to a gene: 7. The length of the CDR3 is 16 residues. The CDR3 protein is CASSQSGTGFPYEQYF. In DNA form, the CDR3 reads TGCGCCAGCAGCCAAAGCGGGACAGGGTTCCCCTACGAGCAGTACTTC.

This clonotype was counted ten times or more. The V and J genes are TRBV20-1 and TRBJ1-5, with D unclear. Germline V gene data show CDR1 as DFQATT and CDR2 as SNEGSKA (reference sequence). The CDR3 contains 16 residues. V lost 1 base, J lost 5 bases, and 18 bases lay in between. The CDR3 DNA follows: TGCAGTGCTAGAGCCTTCAGTGAGGGATTCTATCAGCCCCAGCATTTT. Translated: CSARAFSEGFYQPQHF.

The chain recombines TRBV7-9 with TRBJ2-7; 9 nucleotides align to TRBD2. With V trimmed by 1 base and J by 2 bases, 12 bases remained unmatched. In germline, CDR1 is SEHNR, CDR2 FQNEAQ (reference sequence). This CDR3 has 18 amino acids. This CDR3 is CASSLVGGGGSSPYEQYF. The CDR3 DNA reads as TGTGCCAGCAGCTTAGTGGGCGGGGGGGGCTCCTCACCCTACGAGCAGTACTTC.

This clonotype has at least ten counts. The gene calls are TRBV6-4 and TRBJ2-1, with a tentative D call TRBD2 (6 bases). This CDR3 is 15 amino acids long. The ends were cut back, 0 bases at V and 7 bases at J, with 13 bases in the middle. Germline CDR1 reads MRHNA; CDR2 reads SNTAGT. The CDR3 spells CASSDSGGGVNEQFF. Written as DNA, the CDR3 is TGTGCCAGCAGTGACTCCGGGGGTGGGGTTAATGAGCAGTTCTTC.

This clonotype was seen a few times. V and J are TRBV11-2 and TRBJ2-7, with a possible D match to TRBD1 (6 bases). This CDR3 is 14 amino acids long. The V end lost 5 bases, the J end lost 1 base, and 12 bases lay between the germline ends. The germline gives CDR1 SGHAT, CDR2 FQNNGV. CDR3 region: CASSPDSLSYEQYF. The CDR3 coding sequence is TGTGCCAGCAGCCCGGACAGTCTTTCCTACGAGCAGTACTTC.

V is TRBV11-2 and J is TRBJ2-3; the match to TRBD1 covers 7 bases. V shed 4 bases and J 0 bases; nucleotides not matched to a gene: 10. CDR3 length: 17 residues. CDR1 and CDR2 from the germline V gene are SGHAT and FQNNGV. The CDR3 nucleotides are TGTGCCAGCAGCTCCTCTCCGACAGGGTTTAGCACAGATACGCAGTATTTT. This sequence encodes CASSSSPTGFSTDTQYF.

This clonotype was counted a few times. The V gene is TRBV4-1, the J gene TRBJ2-7; TRBD1 aligns across 9 bases. This CDR3 region has 21 residues. Germline assignment: CDR1 MGHRA and CDR2 YSYEKL. V shed 0 bases and J 2 bases; nucleotides not matched to a gene: 20. CDR3 DNA sequence: TGCGCCAGCAGCCAAGATCCTAACATAAAAACAGGGGGCTCCCAACCCTACGAGCAGTACTTC. The encoded protein is CASSQDPNIKTGGSQPYEQYF.

V and J are TRBV7-9 and TRBJ2-5; TRBD2 might be the D (5 bases). With 2 bases removed from V and 2 bases from J, the gap between germline ends came to 12 bases. This CDR3 is 15 amino acids long. Per the germline V gene, CDR1 is SEHNR and CDR2 is FQNEAQ (reference sequence). The DNA for the CDR3 is TGTGCCAGCAGCTTAACGGGAAGGAGACAAGAGACCCAGTACTTC. Translating it yields CASSLTGRRQETQYF.

This chain joins TRBV27 and TRBJ2-1; D is possibly TRBD1 or TRBD2 (5 bases each). Trimming shortened V by 7 bases and J by 4 bases, and 17 bases separated the two germline ends. The CDR3 runs to 15 residues. Looked up from germline, CDR1 is MNHEY and CDR2 is SMNVEV (reference sequence). The CDR3 sequence: CASIGWDGNYNEQFF. The CDR3, as DNA: TGTGCCAGCATAGGGTGGGACGGAAATTACAATGAGCAGTTCTTC.

The sample holds a few counts of this clonotype. The CDR3 nucleotides are TGTGCCAGCAGCTTAGGTTTTCAACCGACGACCCAGTACTTC. Amino acids: CASSLGFQPTTQYF. V is TRBV7-2 and J is TRBJ2-5; D not certain. Trimming pared 1 base from V and 7 bases from J, leaving 13 bases between. Germline V lookup: CDR1 SGHTA, CDR2 FQGNSA. The CDR3 totals 14 residues. The entire variable domain, with the rest obtained from reference TRBV7-2 and TRBJ2-5, is as follows: GAGVSQSPSNKVTEKGKDVELRCDPISGHTALYWYRQSLGQGLEFLIYFQGNSAPDKSGLPSDRFSAERTGGSVSTLTIQRTQQEDSAVYLCASSLGFQPTTQYFGPGTRLLVL.

This clonotype was observed a handful of times. J is TRBJ1-1 and V is TRBV4-3; D is unclear. The CDR3 spans 15 residues. Per germline, CDR1 LGHNA and CDR2 YSLEER. With 4 bases removed from V and 0 bases from J, the gap between germline ends came to 12 bases. In DNA, the CDR3 is TGCGCCAGCAGCCTTCGGACGGATATGAACACTGAAGCTTTCTTT. Translation gives CASSLRTDMNTEAFF.

CDR3 nucleotide sequence: TGTGCCAGCAGCTTAACCCGGACTAGCGGGAACACAGATACGCAGTATTTT. Its translation is CASSLTRTSGNTDTQYF. The chain uses TRBV7-3 and TRBJ2-3; 12 nucleotides align to TRBD2. V dropped 0 bases and J dropped 2; count of bases not matched to a gene: 3. The length of the CDR3 is 17 residues. Per the germline V gene, CDR1 is SGHTA and CDR2 is FQGTGA.

There are a few counts of this clonotype. The chain employs TRBV12-3 or TRBV12-4 and TRBJ1-6, with D maybe TRBD1 (5 bases). Trimming took off 3 bases at V and 10 bases at J, with 16 bases between the two ends. The CDR3 is 15 residues long. CDR3 nucleotides: TGTGCCAGCAGTTTTCTCAGGGTGGGAGAATCACCCCTCCACTTT. It specifies CASSFLRVGESPLHF.